This T cell receptor (beta chain) is drawn from a study of cytomegalovirus exposure and HLA in healthy donors. Background on the study: From some 180 million T cells, an earlier analysis saw 120 million or so unique TCR beta sequences.

Healthy bone marrow donors supplied every sample. The PCR made use of 60 Vbeta and 13 Jbeta primers. Only in-frame clones appear in the TCRdb table, and some are missing; sequencing was by immunoSEQ multiplex PCR. The data show 130,000 or so clones, around three quarters seen once. The CDR3 sequence is 16 residues long. CDR1 is MDHEN and CDR2 is SYDVKM in the germline V gene. Between the trimmed V and J ends, which lost 4 bases and 2 bases, there was a span of 16 bases. To note about this clone: Antigen unknown.

General study findings and limits: Three of the chains that were CMV-associated were confirmed in vitro to be specific for CMV antigens. Earlier results showed most TCR beta V segments being productive about 90% or about 30% of the time.

The chain recombines TRBV28 with TRBJ2-3, with D tentatively TRBD2 (6 bases). The sample comprised PBMCs. This clonotype originated in a woman aged 40-49 years in good health and CMV-seronegative. CDR3 DNA sequence: TGTGCCAGCAGTTCAGGCCAACCGGGGGACACAGATACGCAGTATTTT. It translates to CASSSGQPGDTDTQYF.